A selection of T cell receptor beta chains follows, all from one sample in a study of graft-versus-host responses after intestinal transplantation. Data came from immunoSEQ multiplex PCR; TCRdb stores just in-frame clones and leaves some out. The data show 90,000 to 100,000 clones, roughly 86% seen once. The sequenced sample was PBMCs, obtained 255 days after intestinal transplant. The receptor source for this set is a human patient who received an intestinal transplant, so some T cells may come from the graft donor. CDR3s include the opening cysteine and the closing phenylalanine or tryptophan. D genes are given only for firm matches. Clone size is stated in some rows and not others, as once, few, many or a class when expanded.

TRBV28	TRBJ1-2	.	few	CASTAGGGYTF	TGTGCCAGCACTGCGGGGGGTGGCTACACCTTC
TRBV29-1	TRBJ2-5	TRBD1	.	CSVNRGYQETQYF	TGCAGCGTCAACAGGGGGTACCAAGAGACCCAGTACTTC
TRBV5-5	TRBJ1-1	.	.	CASSRGNTEAFF	TGTGCCAGCAGTCGAGGGAACACTGAAGCTTTCTTT
TRBV5-1	TRBJ1-1	.	.	CASSPEARTNTEAFF	TGCGCCAGCAGCCCCGAAGCCAGGACTAACACTGAAGCTTTCTTT
TRBV9	TRBJ1-2	TRBD1	.	CASSLEVDRGSYTF	TGTGCCAGCAGCCTTGAGGTGGACAGGGGGAGCTACACCTTC
TRBV9	TRBJ2-2	.	.	CASSVASGTGELFF	TGTGCCAGCAGCGTAGCTTCAGGGACCGGGGAGCTGTTTTTT
TRBV5-1	TRBJ1-1	.	.	CASSWGSGWTEAFF	TGCGCCAGCAGCTGGGGGTCCGGGTGGACTGAAGCTTTCTTT
TRBV30	TRBJ1-1	.	.	CAWTPGRSTEAFF	TGTGCCTGGACACCCGGGAGGAGCACTGAAGCTTTCTTT
TRBV19	TRBJ1-5	.	.	CASSISGGNQPQHF	TGTGCCAGTAGTATCTCAGGGGGCAATCAGCCCCAGCATTTT
TRBV19	TRBJ2-1	TRBD2	.	CASSTWASGTYNEQFF	TGTGCCAGTAGTACCTGGGCTAGCGGGACCTACAATGAGCAGTTCTTC
TRBV2	TRBJ1-2	.	.	CASSITGINYGYTF	TGTGCCAGCAGTATTACCGGGATTAACTATGGCTACACCTTC
TRBV7-2	TRBJ2-1	.	.	CASSSDPIVGEQFF	TGTGCCAGCAGCTCCGACCCGATAGTTGGTGAGCAGTTCTTC
TRBV6-1	TRBJ2-1	.	few	CASTRDNSYNEQFF	TGTGCCAGCACTCGGGACAACTCCTACAATGAGCAGTTCTTC
TRBV5-6	TRBJ2-3	.	.	CASRLKSGESYTDTQYF	TGTGCCAGCAGGCTCAAGTCAGGGGAATCTTACACAGATACGCAGTATTTT
TRBV5-1	TRBJ1-1	.	once	CASSYPTVTGTPRPYTEAFF	TGCGCCAGCAGCTACCCTACCGTGACAGGAACCCCCAGACCTTACACTGAAGCTTTCTTT
TRBV15	TRBJ2-1	.	.	CATSQGGASNEQFF	TGTGCCACCTCCCAGGGGGGGGCTTCGAATGAGCAGTTCTTC
TRBV15	TRBJ2-7	.	.	CATSTPGTESTYEQYF	TGTGCCACCAGCACCCCCGGGACGGAAAGCACCTACGAGCAGTACTTC
TRBV7-3	TRBJ1-2	.	once	CASSQTLADGYTF	TGTGCCAGCAGCCAAACCCTGGCCGATGGCTACACCTTC
TRBV25-1	TRBJ1-2	.	.	CASSAPPNYGYTF	TGTGCCAGCAGTGCCCCACCTAACTATGGCTACACCTTC
TRBV27	TRBJ2-7	.	.	CASSMRDTSYEQYF	TGTGCCAGCAGTATGAGGGACACCTCCTACGAGCAGTACTTC
TRBV19	TRBJ2-7	TRBD1	once	CASSFGTGGPYEQYF	TGTGCCAGTAGTTTTGGGACAGGGGGCCCCTACGAGCAGTACTTC
TRBV11-3	TRBJ2-1	.	.	CASSLGTGLLSYNEQFF	TGTGCCAGCAGCTTAGGAACGGGACTCCTCTCCTACAATGAGCAGTTCTTC
TRBV4-1	TRBJ1-2	.	.	CASSQGAGANYGYTF	TGCGCCAGCAGCCAAGGGGCAGGAGCTAACTATGGCTACACCTTC
TRBV6-6	TRBJ2-7	TRBD1	few	CASSYPGQVNEQYF	TGTGCCAGCAGTTACCCCGGACAGGTCAACGAGCAGTACTTC
TRBV19	TRBJ2-7	.	.	CASSGGESYEQYF	TGTGCCAGTAGTGGGGGCGAATCCTACGAGCAGTACTTC
TRBV5-1	TRBJ2-1	.	.	CASSLGSGEQFF	TGCGCCAGCAGCCTCGGTAGTGGCGAGCAGTTCTTC
TRBV7-2	TRBJ2-3	.	once	CASSSSEGTDTQYF	TGTGCCAGCAGCTCGAGCGAGGGCACAGATACGCAGTATTTT
TRBV9	TRBJ2-7	TRBD1	.	CASSLGQWGYEQYF	TGTGCCAGCAGCCTGGGACAGTGGGGCTACGAGCAGTACTTC
TRBV13	TRBJ2-1	TRBD2	.	CASSLTGTSGVNEQFF	TGTGCCAGCAGCTTAACCGGGACTAGCGGGGTGAATGAGCAGTTCTTC
TRBV10-2	TRBJ2-3	.	once	CASVEDRSTDTQYF	TGCGCCAGCGTCGAGGACCGGAGCACAGATACGCAGTATTTT
TRBV10-1	TRBJ2-7	.	.	CASSEGGEQYF	TGCGCCAGCAGTGAGGGCGGGGAGCAGTACTTC
TRBV4-1	TRBJ2-3	TRBD2	few	CASSQEWLAGGPPDTQYF	TGCGCCAGCAGCCAAGAATGGCTAGCGGGGGGGCCCCCAGATACGCAGTATTTT
TRBV6-5	TRBJ2-3	.	.	CASRGTTDTQYF	TGTGCCAGCAGGGGGACCACAGATACGCAGTATTTT
TRBV13	TRBJ2-1	TRBD2	.	CASSSSGWEYNEQFF	TGTGCCAGCAGCTCTAGCGGTTGGGAGTACAATGAGCAGTTCTTC
TRBV29-1	TRBJ2-2	.	.	CSAEGNTGELFF	TGCAGCGCGGAGGGGAACACCGGGGAGCTGTTTTTT
TRBV20-1	TRBJ2-7	.	.	CSASGRLEQYF	TGCAGTGCTAGCGGCCGTTTGGAGCAGTACTTC
TRBV7-9	TRBJ2-7	TRBD1	.	CASSLGQGIYHEQYF	TGTGCCAGCAGCTTGGGACAGGGAATCTACCACGAGCAGTACTTC
TRBV6-6	TRBJ2-1	TRBD1	once	CASSPRTGDSYNEQFF	TGTGCCAGCAGCCCCCGGACAGGGGACTCCTACAATGAGCAGTTCTTC
TRBV7-9	TRBJ1-1	.	.	CASSPRSGEGYTEAFF	TGTGCCAGCAGCCCTCGTTCGGGGGAGGGGTACACTGAAGCTTTCTTT
TRBV5-1	TRBJ1-2	.	.	CASSADTPAYGYTF	TGCGCCAGCAGCGCGGACACACCGGCCTATGGCTACACCTTC
TRBV27	TRBJ2-6	.	.	CASSLLRPTGANVLTF	TGTGCCAGCAGTTTACTCCGGCCCACCGGGGCCAACGTCCTGACTTTC
TRBV7-2	TRBJ2-3	TRBD1	.	CASSHPRGQVTDTQYF	TGTGCCAGCAGTCACCCCAGGGGGCAAGTCACAGATACGCAGTATTTT
TRBV28	TRBJ1-4	TRBD1	.	CASSFFGQVSNEKLFF	TGTGCCAGCAGTTTCTTCGGACAGGTGTCTAATGAAAAACTGTTTTTT
TRBV6-6	TRBJ1-5	.	few	CASSAMGGYQPQHF	TGTGCCAGCAGCGCCATGGGGGGATATCAGCCCCAGCATTTT
TRBV6-1	TRBJ2-5	.	few	CASSALQGTQETQYF	TGTGCCAGCAGTGCCCTACAGGGAACCCAAGAGACCCAGTACTTC
TRBV28	TRBJ1-5	.	.	CASSLRRGSGNQPQHF	TGTGCCAGCAGTTTACGCAGGGGTTCAGGCAATCAGCCCCAGCATTTT
TRBV10-3	TRBJ1-3	.	.	CAISESNGNTIYF	TGTGCCATCAGTGAGTCTAACGGAAACACCATATATTTT
TRBV19	TRBJ2-3	.	.	CASSIRQVLNTQYF	TGTGCCAGTAGTATTAGGCAGGTTCTCAATACGCAGTATTTT
TRBV6-6	TRBJ1-1	.	.	CASSYRVNTEAFF	TGTGCCAGCAGTTACCGGGTGAACACTGAAGCTTTCTTT
TRBV30	TRBJ1-2	TRBD1	.	CAWTTGGTNYGYTF	TGTGCCTGGACCACAGGGGGGACCAACTATGGCTACACCTTC
TRBV15	TRBJ2-7	TRBD1	once	CATSRGTEAYEQYF	TGTGCCACCAGCAGGGGGACAGAAGCCTACGAGCAGTACTTC
TRBV6-1	TRBJ2-2	TRBD1	medium-sized	CASSEGTGAGELFF	TGTGCCAGCAGTGAAGGGACAGGGGCCGGGGAGCTGTTTTTT
TRBV19	TRBJ1-3	.	.	CATSPAHGAGNTIYF	TGTGCCACCTCTCCGGCCCACGGGGCGGGAAACACCATATATTTT
TRBV30	TRBJ1-6	.	.	CAWSTAGFYNSPLHF	TGTGCCTGGAGTACGGCAGGGTTTTATAATTCACCCCTCCACTTT
TRBV30	TRBJ1-2	.	.	CAWRPVWDATGGYTF	TGTGCCTGGCGACCCGTCTGGGACGCGACGGGTGGCTACACCTTC
TRBV7-8	TRBJ1-6	TRBD1	once	CASSLDRGNSPLHF	TGTGCCAGCAGCTTGGACAGGGGCAATTCACCCCTCCACTTT
TRBV5-1	TRBJ2-1	TRBD2	.	CASSWGTSGDNEQFF	TGCGCCAGCAGCTGGGGGACTAGCGGGGACAATGAGCAGTTCTTC
TRBV2	TRBJ1-1	.	.	CASSQQANTEAFF	TGTGCCAGCTCTCAACAGGCGAACACTGAAGCTTTCTTT
TRBV5-1	TRBJ2-7	.	.	CASSLAQDEQYF	TGCGCCAGCAGCTTGGCCCAGGACGAGCAGTACTTC